The table lists the clone carrying this T cell receptor (beta chain) with a few counts. Per the germline V gene, CDR1 is LGHNA and CDR2 is YSLEER. V lost 4 bases, J lost 5 bases, and 3 bases stayed unmatched. This CDR3 region has 13 residues. TCRdb itself ran the 5' RACE reads through MiXCR, one entry per CDR3 protein. The table shows 450,000 or so distinct CDR3 sequences, with 20% to 25% occurring only once. This sample was taken from a study of identical twins. The sample was also linked to a second study, of T cells expressing NK-cell markers. That work adds: Just one sequenced donor of eight was HCMV-seronegative, while seven were seropositive.

This chain links TRBV4-3 with TRBJ2-3, with TRBD2 matching 7 bases. Input material: CD4+ T cells sorted from blood. The TCR sequence derives from a woman under 30 in good health. The CDR3 region has the DNA TGCGCCAGCAGCCGGGGGGGTAAAGATACGCAGTATTTT. Its translation: CASSRGGKDTQYF.